This T cell receptor beta chain derives from a study of T cell repertoires in cytomegalovirus infection (dated by TCRdb to between 2018 and 2020). With respect to the entire study: Alongside well-studied HLA-B-restricted epitopes, the peptide stimulations were aimed at recently identified HLA-C-restricted CMV epitopes, whose presentation resists viral immunomodulation. Because public TCR beta signatures pointed to carriage of CMV infection together with the matching HLA type, the HLA type of each donor mattered for the analysis.

V sheds 6 bases and J sheds 2 bases, leaving 23 bases between their ends. The CDR3 holds 18 amino acids from the cysteine to the phenylalanine. The retained sequence is limited to the CDR3, 54 bases, with the frame set at the first base. As encoded in the germline V gene, CDR1 is MDHEN while CDR2 is SYDVKM. As concerns this clonotype: Its target antigen remains unknown. Within one base of it there is no much larger clone, and no base qualities were kept.

What the work shows at the level of the full study, not this receptor alone: The ex vivo response was dominated by HLA-C-restricted CMV-specific TCR beta clonotypes, which also provided the single most frequent clonotype in two of eight donors. Cumulative frequency of public TCR beta family members discriminated carriers of CMV infection plus the relevant HLA type in this cohort and an independent approximately 400-donor cohort.

Interpreted using the paper, the treatment or condition label stands for: in vitro stimulation with specific CMV peptide epitopes to enrich CMV-specific T cells. TCRdb lists the instrument as Illumina HiSeq 1500. The public sequencing data were trimmed at Q25 with fastp and processed into clonotypes with MiXCR by TCRdb, which kept only in-frame beta chains. One record per CDR3 amino acid sequence lists the most common genes and DNA. This sample lists 900,000 to 950,000 distinct CDR3 sequences; about a third were detected once. 10% to 15% of the sample is in the top ten clones. The sample consisted of cultured CD8+ T cells from PBMCs, taken from culture after CMV antigen stimulation. The chain employs TRBV28 and TRBJ1-5; the D segment could be TRBD1, given 5 matching bases. The TCR was taken from a human donor in good health (CMV status not recorded). Some clones in this sample may be carry-over from other donors' samples. The CDR3 corresponds to CASRLRDAGVLGNQPQHF. The DNA sequence is as follows: TGTGCCAGCAGGCTCCGGGACGCCGGAGTTTTGGGCAATCAGCCCCAGCATTTT.